This entry concerns a single T cell receptor beta chain. Using the 5' RACE reads, TCRdb records one entry per CDR3 protein without DNA. The ten most abundant clones cover roughly 1.2% of a sample with 150,000 or so distinct CDR3 sequences. This entry is derived from a study of monozygotic twins with inflammatory bowel disease. CDR1 and CDR2 from the germline V gene are SGHAT and FQNNGV. This CDR3 has 16 residues. This chain links TRBV11-2 with TRBJ1-6; TCRdb's D call of TRBD1 is untestable without DNA. This receptor was obtained from a human donor with ulcerative colitis or Crohn's disease, or a healthy co-twin of an affected twin (not recorded which). The specimen was blood. CDR3 region: CASSLTRTVYNSPLHF.